This entry lists 32 T cell receptor beta chains sequenced from one sample in a study of breast tumors, draining lymph nodes, adjacent tissues. Samples came from axillary lymph nodes draining the breast cancer. TCRdb reanalysed the multiplex PCR reads using MiXCR and keeps one entry per CDR3 protein. The sample shows some 150,000 distinct CDR3 sequences, around 35% of them seen only once. The sequencing input was axillary lymph node tissue. The receptors shown here come from a female donor with breast cancer. Some clones in this sample may be carry-over from other donors' samples.

The chain is built from TRBV10-3 and TRBJ1-2; the match to TRBD1 covers 9 bases. Germline CDR1 is ENHRY and CDR2 is SYGVKD. The CDR3 consists of 13 residues. Losses at the gene ends were 5 bases for V and 8 bases for J; bases not matched to a gene: 6. The CDR3 sequence is CAISPSGTGGYTF. CDR3 sequence (DNA): TGTGCCATCAGTCCCTCCGGGACAGGGGGCTACACCTTC.

This clonotype was recorded at least ten times. The chain couples TRBV5-1 to TRBJ1-2; no clear D gene. The CDR3 runs 16 residues. From germline, CDR1 is SGHRS and CDR2 YFSETQ. Between the trimmed V and J ends, which lost 6 bases and 1 base, there was a span of 19 bases. CDR3 loop: CASTEGDNDYNYGYTF. CDR3 DNA: TGCGCCAGCACCGAGGGAGACAACGATTATAACTATGGCTACACCTTC. Full variable domain (outside the CDR3, taken from reference TRBV5-1 and TRBJ1-2): KAGVTQTPRYLIKTRGQQVTLSCSPISGHRSVSWYQQTPGQGLQFLFEYFSETQRNKGNFPGRFSGRQFSNSRSEMNVSTLELGDSALYLCASTEGDNDYNYGYTFGSGTRLTVV.

This clonotype has only a few counts. A much larger clone lies one base from this, so it may be a read error. The rearrangement links TRBV20-1 to TRBJ1-5, with a weak D call TRBD1 (6 bases). CDR1 and CDR2 (germline): DFQATT, SNEGSKA (reference sequence). The CDR3 runs 15 residues. The V gene lost 0 bases and the J gene lost 6 bases, with 15 bases spanning the gap. The CDR3 spells CSARDQGRIAQPQHF. In DNA form, the CDR3 reads TGCAGTGCTAGAGATCAGGGGCGGATTGCTCAGCCCCAGCATTTT.

This chain uses TRBV28 with TRBJ1-5, with D unclear. Germline V gene data show CDR1 as MDHEN and CDR2 as SYDVKM. V lost 10 bases, J lost 5 bases, and 12 bases lay in between. The CDR3 is 12 residues long. The CDR3 spells CATEKWDQPQHF. CDR3 nucleotides: TGTGCCACTGAAAAATGGGATCAGCCCCAGCATTTT.

This clonotype was counted many times. In DNA, the CDR3 is TGTGCCAGCGGCGTAGATGCAGATACGCAGTATTTT. Translation gives CASGVDADTQYF. The chain recombines TRBV7-9 with TRBJ2-3; D not resolved. The CDR3 runs 12 residues. Trimming shortened V by 8 bases and J by 4 bases, and 10 bases separated the two germline ends. Germline V gene data show CDR1 as SEHNR and CDR2 as FQNEAQ (reference sequence).

This clonotype appeared a few times. The chain carries TRBV6-5 and TRBJ2-1; the D gene is possibly TRBD2 (6 bases). CDR1 is MNHEY, CDR2 SVGAGI, per germline. This CDR3 is 16 amino acids long. The V end was cut by 4 bases, the J end by 2 bases, with 15 bases between. The CDR3 sequence is CASSSAGLRPYNEQFF. In DNA, the CDR3 is TGTGCCAGCAGTTCCGCGGGACTCCGGCCCTACAATGAGCAGTTCTTC.

This clonotype came up a few times. The chain recombines TRBV5-5 with TRBJ2-1; no definite D call. V was cut by 8 bases and J by 5 bases, with 23 bases left in between. Germline V gives CDR1 SGHKS, CDR2 YYEKEE (reference sequence). The CDR3 covers 16 residues. CDR3 amino acids: CASDPLGPASDNEQFF. DNA for the CDR3: TGTGCCAGTGACCCTCTTGGACCAGCGTCTGACAATGAGCAGTTCTTC.

In this sample, this clonotype turned up many times. This chain joins TRBV6-6 and TRBJ2-1; 8 positions agree with TRBD1. Germline V gene data show CDR1 as MNHNY and CDR2 as SVGAGI (reference sequence). The V segment lost 6 bases and the J segment 0 bases; nucleotides outside the gene matches: 4. This CDR3 region has 15 residues. CDR3 sequence (DNA): TGTGCCAGCAGGGACAGGGAAAACTCCTACAATGAGCAGTTCTTC. This codes for CASRDRENSYNEQFF.

The chain recombines TRBV24-1 with TRBJ1-2, with TRBD1 identical over 7 bases. This CDR3 comprises 16 residues. The V gene end was trimmed by 3 bases and the J gene end by 3 bases; junction bases not matched to a gene: 9. Germline CDR1 reads KGHDR; CDR2 reads SFDVKD. The CDR3 reads CATSDGRTGVYYGYTF. CDR3 sequence (DNA): TGTGCCACCAGTGATGGACGGACAGGAGTCTACTATGGCTACACCTTC.

This chain uses TRBV4-3 with TRBJ2-7; D perhaps matches TRBD1 (6 bases). Germline V lookup: CDR1 LGHNA, CDR2 YSLEER. The CDR3 sequence is 14 residues long. Trimming took 0 bases from V and 6 from J, leaving 12 bases between them. The CDR3 loop is CASSQDGGSGEQYF. The CDR3 DNA reads as TGCGCCAGCAGCCAAGATGGGGGCTCCGGCGAGCAGTACTTC.

This clonotype has a count of ten or more. J is TRBJ1-5 and V is TRBV20-1; D may be TRBD1 (6 bases). CDR1 and CDR2 (germline): DFQATT, SNEGSKA (reference sequence). The CDR3 consists of 16 residues. The V end lost 5 bases, the J end lost 0 bases, and 17 bases lay between the germline ends. This chain's CDR3 is CSAGSPGQNSNQPQHF. The CDR3 DNA sequence: TGCAGTGCTGGATCCCCCGGACAGAATAGCAATCAGCCCCAGCATTTT.

This clonotype was seen repeatedly, ten times or more. The chain is built from TRBV7-8 and TRBJ2-1, with D maybe TRBD2 (5 bases). Germline V gene lookup returns CDR1 SGHVS and CDR2 FQNEAQ. The CDR3 has 12 amino acids. Trimming removed 3 bases from V and 7 bases from J, with 7 bases in between. CDR3 sequence: CASSFSVNEQFF. The CDR3 bases are TGTGCCAGCAGCTTTAGCGTTAATGAGCAGTTCTTC.

This rearrangement joins TRBV20-1 to TRBJ1-5; perhaps TRBD1 as D (5 bases). Germline CDR1 and CDR2: DFQATT and SNEGSKA (reference sequence). The CDR3 spans 14 residues. Trimming left V 6 bases short and J 14 bases short, with 26 bases between. In DNA, the CDR3 is TGCAGTGCCAGGTCTCGCGGGGCAAACTCCTACGAGCATTTT. Translated, it gives CSARSRGANSYEHF.

The genes are TRBV24-1 and TRBJ2-3; 8 positions match TRBD1. The CDR3 sequence is 21 residues long. V lost 7 bases and J lost 0; bases outside the gene matches: 23. Germline V gives CDR1 KGHDR, CDR2 SFDVKD. DNA for the CDR3: TGTGCCACCAGCAGCCCGGGGAGGACAGGGAAATTTTTTACTAGCACAGATACGCAGTATTTT. Residues: CATSSPGRTGKFFTSTDTQYF.

The V gene is TRBV30, the J gene TRBJ2-7, with TRBD1 matching over 9 bases. From germline, CDR1 is GTSNPN and CDR2 SVGIG (reference sequence). CDR3 length: 12 amino acids. With V trimmed by 5 bases and J by 5 bases, 4 bases remained unmatched. CDR3 nucleotide sequence: TGTGCCTGGGGGACAGGGTTCAACGAGCAGTACTTC. It specifies CAWGTGFNEQYF.

This clonotype was picked up many times. The V gene is TRBV28, the J gene TRBJ1-2; D possibly corresponds to TRBD1 (5 bases). The CDR3 contains 15 residues. CDR1 is MDHEN and CDR2 is SYDVKM in the germline V gene. V was trimmed by 10 bases and J by 0 bases, leaving 18 bases between them. The CDR3 DNA sequence: TGTGCCACCGACGGGACGGCGCGTTCTAACTATGGCTACACCTTC. It encodes CATDGTARSNYGYTF.

The V gene is TRBV20-1, the J gene TRBJ2-3; no clear D gene. This CDR3 is built from 14 residues. Germline loops: CDR1 DFQATT, CDR2 SNEGSKA (reference sequence). The ends were cut back, 2 bases at V and 5 bases at J, with 14 bases in the middle. CDR3 nucleotides: TGCAGTGCTAGACGGGCCCCGGGTAGAGATACGCAGTATTTT. It yields the protein CSARRAPGRDTQYF.

V gene TRBV19 combines with J gene TRBJ1-2; D ambiguous. Trimming took 5 bases from V and 0 from J, leaving 4 bases between them. CDR1 and CDR2 (germline): LNHDA, SQIVND (reference sequence). This CDR3 has 12 residues. CDR3: CASSQTNYGYTF. The CDR3 bases are TGTGCCAGTAGTCAGACTAACTATGGCTACACCTTC.

This clonotype has ten or more counts. The J gene is TRBJ1-6, the V gene TRBV20-1; D perhaps matches TRBD1 (5 bases). Germline-derived CDR1 and CDR2 are DFQATT and SNEGSKA (reference sequence). This CDR3 spans 16 amino acids. V gave up 6 bases and J gave up 9 bases, with 24 bases separating them. The CDR3 region has the DNA TGCAGTGCCAGAACAGGTACCGGCTGGGTCGGTTCACCCCTCCACTTT. Translation gives CSARTGTGWVGSPLHF.

This clonotype was detected only a few times. The J gene is TRBJ1-5, the V gene TRBV3-1; 9 bases map to TRBD1. The V and J ends lost 2 bases and 0 bases, in that order; junction bases with no gene match: 8. CDR1 is LGHDT and CDR2 is YNNKEL in the germline V gene (reference sequence). This CDR3 has 18 amino acids. CDR3 residues: CASSQKTGGAYSNQPQHF. The CDR3 nucleotides read TGTGCCAGCAGCCAAAAAACAGGGGGCGCGTATAGCAATCAGCCCCAGCATTTT.

This clonotype was counted many times. The V gene is TRBV28, the J gene TRBJ2-2; a possible D gene is TRBD2 (5 bases). V lost 3 bases and J lost 5, with 10 bases in between. CDR1 and CDR2 from the germline V gene are MDHEN and SYDVKM. The CDR3 is made up of 14 amino acids. CDR3 in amino acids: CASSLRVTTGELFF. DNA for the CDR3: TGTGCCAGCAGTTTGAGGGTGACGACCGGGGAGCTGTTTTTT. Full variable domain (remainder filled in from reference TRBV28 and TRBJ2-2): DVKVTQSSRYLVKRTGEKVFLECVQDMDHENMFWYRQDPGLGLRLIYFSYDVKMKEKGDIPEGYSVSREKKERFSLILESASTNQTSMYLCASSLRVTTGELFFGEGSRLTVL.

As regards this clonotype: Given a much more abundant clone one base away, this may be a read error. The chain employs TRBV12-3 or TRBV12-4 and TRBJ2-7, with D possibly matching TRBD1 (5 bases). The CDR3 covers 12 residues. Trimming cost V 3 bases and J 6 bases, with 9 bases left between them. The CDR3 here is CASSFRQCEQYF. In nucleotides, the CDR3 is TGTGCCAGCAGTTTCCGACAGTGCGAGCAGTACTTC.

This clonotype has only a few counts. J is TRBJ1-2 and V is TRBV29-1; D remains unclear. V shed 3 bases and J shed 10 bases, with 3 bases lying between them. Per germline, CDR1 SQVTM and CDR2 ANQGSEA. This CDR3 is built from 8 residues. The CDR3 reads CSVDVYTF. DNA for the CDR3: TGCAGCGTTGACGTCTACACCTTC.

As for this clonotype: A single base separates this from a much larger clone, so it may be a read error. The chain carries TRBV5-1 and TRBJ1-4; no clear D. This CDR3 contains 13 residues. Per the germline V gene, CDR1 is SGHRS and CDR2 is YFSETQ. Trimming stripped 0 bases from V and 14 bases from J, with 14 bases between. CDR3 sequence reads: CASSLDSNEILFF. In DNA form, the CDR3 reads TGCGCCAGCAGCTTGGACAGTAATGAAATCCTGTTTTTT.

There are many counts of this clonotype. Relative to the germline gene, one junction end is altered; a read error may explain this. The chain links TRBV7-7 to TRBJ2-7, with D unresolved. CDR1 is SSHAT, CDR2 FNYEAQ, per germline (reference sequence). The CDR3 has 13 amino acids. In nucleotides, the CDR3 is TGTGCTAGCAGCTTATCCTTTCAAACCGAGCAGTACTTC. Translated, it gives CASSLSFQTEQYF. The full variable domain, completed using reference TRBV7-7 and TRBJ2-7, is GAGVSQSPRYKVTKRGQDVTLRCDPISSHATLYWYQQALGQGPEFLTYFNYEAQPDKSGLPSDRFSAERPEGSISTLTIQRTEQRDSAMYRCASSLSFQTEQYFGPGTRLTVT.

The chain is built from TRBV7-6 and TRBJ2-2, with TRBD2 matching 8 bases. Germline V gene lookup returns CDR1 SGHVS and CDR2 FNYEAQ. The junction had 9 bases not matched to a gene; V was cut back by 2 bases and J by 4 bases. The CDR3 totals 17 residues. CDR3: CASSLHVRGAGTGELFF. The CDR3, as DNA: TGTGCCAGCAGCTTACACGTGCGGGGGGCGGGCACCGGGGAGCTGTTTTTT.

This clonotype has at least ten counts. J is TRBJ2-4 and V is TRBV29-1; 10 nucleotides line up with TRBD2. The CDR3 is 13 amino acids. With V trimmed by 3 bases and J by 14 bases, 10 bases remained unmatched. The germline CDR1 and CDR2 sequences are SQVTM and ANQGSEA. CDR3 residues: CSVERSSGGPEYF. CDR3 DNA sequence: TGCAGCGTTGAGCGGTCTAGCGGGGGCCCAGAGTACTTC.

This chain joins TRBV6-1 and TRBJ2-5, with D maybe TRBD1 (6 bases). V was trimmed by 7 bases and J by 5 bases, leaving 11 bases between them. There are 12 residues in the CDR3. CDR1 is MNHNS, CDR2 SASEGT, per germline. The CDR3: CASKRQGETQYF. In DNA, the CDR3 is TGTGCCAGCAAGCGTCAGGGGGAGACCCAGTACTTC.

J is TRBJ2-5 and V is TRBV11-2, with 13 bases that match TRBD2. The J call may not be correct, given that the DNA end is closer to TRBJ2-7. This CDR3 is 18 amino acids long. Germline CDR1 is SGHAT and CDR2 is FQNNGV. CDR3 protein: CASSLPPGTSGDLYEQYF. The CDR3 coding sequence is TGTGCCAGCAGCTTACCCCCCGGGACTAGCGGGGACCTCTACGAGCAGTACTTC.

This clonotype was counted many times. The chain has TRBV5-1 and TRBJ2-2; 9 bases line up with TRBD2. CDR1 and CDR2 (germline): SGHRS, YFSETQ. V lost 5 bases and J lost 3; bases outside the gene matches: 5. The CDR3 covers 15 residues. The CDR3 is CASRVAGVDTGELFF. Written as DNA, the CDR3 is TGCGCCAGCAGGGTAGCGGGAGTCGACACCGGGGAGCTGTTTTTT.

This clonotype was observed at least ten times. V usage is TRBV27 and J usage is TRBJ2-5, with TRBD2 as a possible D gene (6 bases). V was shortened by 4 bases and J by 5 bases, with 11 bases between the two germline ends. The V gene's germline CDR1 is MNHEY and CDR2 SMNVEV (reference sequence). The CDR3 totals 13 residues. The CDR3 sequence is CASSSEGMETQYF. The CDR3 DNA reads as TGTGCCAGCAGTTCGGAGGGGATGGAGACCCAGTACTTC.

This chain links TRBV6-2 or TRBV6-3 with TRBJ1-3; the match to TRBD1 covers 10 bases. The CDR3 sequence is 14 residues long. From germline, CDR1 is MNHEY and CDR2 SVGEGT. The V gene end was trimmed by 7 bases and the J gene end by 4 bases; junction bases not matched to a gene: 4. CDR3 DNA: TGTGCCAGCACCCGGGACAGGGGAGGAAACACCATATATTTT. Translated: CASTRDRGGNTIYF.